The 17 T cell receptor beta chains below come from one sample, sequenced in a study of blood T cell repertoires in COVID-19. Method: immunoSEQ multiplex PCR; TCRdb's copy keeps in-frame clones and lacks some. The repertoire consists of roughly 230,000 clones, with around 88% occurring once and the leading ten covering around 8.9%. The sequenced material came from peripheral blood. The origin of the receptors is a middle-aged man with active or convalescent COVID-19.

The V call is TRBV4-1, the J call TRBJ1-1; weak D call: TRBD1 (5 bases). Trimming cost V 7 bases and J 4 bases, with 28 bases left between them. The CDR3 is made up of 18 amino acids. CDR1 and CDR2 from the germline V gene are MGHRA and YSYEKL. The CDR3 region is CASTRQFPGGAGGTEAFF. The CDR3 DNA is TGCGCCAGCACCAGACAGTTCCCGGGGGGAGCGGGAGGCACTGAAGCTTTCTTT.

CDR3 coding DNA: TGTGCCAGCAGCTTGGAGAGAGAGACCCAGTACTTC. Encoded protein: CASSLERETQYF. The genes are TRBV7-9 and TRBJ2-5; D gene uncertain. Trimming shortened V by 3 bases and J by 4 bases, and 6 bases separated the two germline ends. This CDR3 has 12 residues. CDR1 SEHNR and CDR2 FQNEAQ come from the germline V gene (reference sequence). The full variable domain, completed using reference TRBV7-9 and TRBJ2-5, is DTGVSQNPRHKITKRGQNVTFRCDPISEHNRLYWYRQTLGQGPEFLTYFQNEAQLEKSRLLSDRFSAERPKGSFSTLEIQRTEQGDSAMYLCASSLERETQYFGPGTRLLVL.

The chain carries TRBV7-3 and TRBJ2-1; D is perhaps TRBD1 (6 bases). The CDR3 length is 16 residues. Germline V lookup: CDR1 SGHTA, CDR2 FQGTGA. The V end lost 5 bases, the J end lost 2 bases, and 16 bases lay between the germline ends. The CDR3 sequence: CASSPSTGIAYNEQFF. For the CDR3, the DNA is TGTGCCAGCAGCCCCTCAACAGGGATTGCCTACAATGAGCAGTTCTTC.

The gene calls are TRBV25-1 and TRBJ1-1, with 8 bases identical to TRBD1. The trim removed 6 bases at V and 1 base at J, leaving 4 bases unmatched. The germline V gene has CDR1 MGHDK and CDR2 SYGVNS. The CDR3 sequence is 14 residues long. CDR3: CASRYQGANTEAFF. The CDR3 coding sequence is TGTGCCAGCAGATACCAGGGGGCGAACACTGAAGCTTTCTTT.

The rearrangement uses TRBV18 and TRBJ2-2; TRBD1 matches at 8 bases. This CDR3 is built from 14 residues. Germline V gene data show CDR1 as KGHSH and CDR2 as LQKENI. V lost 8 bases and J lost 6; bases outside the gene matches: 8. CDR3 in DNA: TGTGCCAGCCGGGACAGGAGGGGTCCCGGGGAGCTGTTTTTT. It specifies CASRDRRGPGELFF.

V gene TRBV2 combines with J gene TRBJ1-2; 7 bases map to TRBD1. Germline CDR1 is SNHLY and CDR2 is FYNNEI. CDR3 length: 12 amino acids. Germline trimming cut 5 bases from V and 10 bases from J; bases unmatched to any gene: 7. The CDR3 coding sequence is TGTGCCAGCAGTACAGGGGATTCGGACTACACCTTC. It specifies CASSTGDSDYTF.

This chain uses TRBV18 with TRBJ1-6, with 9 bases identical to TRBD1. Unmatched junction bases numbered 5, after V lost 6 bases and J lost 8 bases. Germline V gene data show CDR1 as KGHSH and CDR2 as LQKENI. The CDR3 is made up of 14 amino acids. The CDR3 sequence: CASSPDRGYSPLHF. CDR3 DNA sequence: TGTGCCAGCTCCCCGGACAGGGGTTATTCACCCCTCCACTTT. The full variable domain, rest sourced from reference TRBV18 and TRBJ1-6, is NAGVMQNPRHLVRRRGQEARLRCSPMKGHSHVYWYRQLPEEGLKFMVYLQKENIIDESGMPKERFSAEFPKEGPSILRIQQVVRGDSAAYFCASSPDRGYSPLHFGNGTRLTVT.

The chain recombines TRBV7-2 with TRBJ1-3, with 8 bases aligning to TRBD1. The CDR3 runs 16 residues. The germline V gene has CDR1 SGHTA and CDR2 FQGNSA. V lost 4 bases to trimming and J lost 0 bases; unmatched junction nucleotides: 5. The CDR3 nucleotides read TGTGCCAGCAGCTCGGGACAGGCTTTCTCTGGAAACACCATATATTTT. Translated: CASSSGQAFSGNTIYF.

The chain is built from TRBV19 and TRBJ1-2; 8 nucleotides match TRBD1. Germline CDR1 is LNHDA and CDR2 is SQIVND (reference sequence). V trimming: 6 bases; J trimming: 6 bases; junction bases outside the gene matches: 0. The length of the CDR3 is 11 residues. CDR3 loop: CASRQGDGYTF. CDR3 nucleotides: TGTGCCAGTAGACAGGGGGATGGCTACACCTTC.

The chain is built from TRBV30 and TRBJ2-2, with a possible D match to TRBD1 (5 bases). The V and J ends lost 1 base and 2 bases respectively, with 11 bases between them. CDR1 is GTSNPN and CDR2 is SVGIG in the germline V gene (reference sequence). The CDR3 extends over 15 amino acids. CDR3 sequence reads: CAWSETQENTGELFF. The DNA of the CDR3 is TGTGCCTGGAGTGAAACACAGGAAAACACCGGGGAGCTGTTTTTT. The whole variable domain, remainder taken from reference TRBV30 and TRBJ2-2, is SQTIHQWPATLVQPVGSPLSLECTVEGTSNPNLYWYRQAAGRGLQLLFYSVGIGQISSEVPQNLSASRPQDRQFILSSKKLLLSDSGFYLCAWSETQENTGELFFGEGSRLTVL.

The chain has TRBV12-3 or TRBV12-4 and TRBJ1-1; D is undetermined. Trimming cost V 5 bases and J 1 base, with 8 bases left between them. There are 13 residues in the CDR3. The CDR3 DNA reads as TGTGCCAGCAGTGAGACACCGAACACTGAAGCTTTCTTT. Translation: CASSETPNTEAFF.

The chain recombines TRBV11-2 with TRBJ2-2; 9 nucleotides align to TRBD2. Looked up from germline, CDR1 is SGHAT and CDR2 is FQNNGV. Trimming removed 5 bases from V and 8 bases from J; junction bases left unmatched: 15. The CDR3 loop spans 17 amino acids. In DNA form, the CDR3 reads TGTGCCAGCAGCCCCCGGTGGGGTAGCGGGGGTGAGGGGGAGCTGTTTTTT. This translates into CASSPRWGSGGEGELFF.

This chain joins TRBV7-2 and TRBJ1-1; 12 bases match TRBD1. Germline assignment: CDR1 SGHTA and CDR2 FQGNSA. This CDR3 spans 16 amino acids. V shed 5 bases and J 6 bases; nucleotides not matched to a gene: 10. CDR3 DNA: TGTGCCAGCAGCCAACAACCGGGACAGGGGGCCGCTGAAGCTTTCTTT. This gives the protein CASSQQPGQGAAEAFF.

The chain joins TRBV30 to TRBJ1-3; D gene ambiguous. V shed 2 bases and J shed 2 bases, with 22 bases lying between them. The CDR3 spans 18 residues. Germline CDR1 and CDR2: GTSNPN and SVGIG (reference sequence). The CDR3 loop reads CAWSSRLAGGNPGNTIYF. The CDR3 nucleotides read TGTGCCTGGAGTTCAAGGCTAGCGGGAGGAAACCCTGGAAACACCATATATTTT.

The gene calls are TRBV19 and TRBJ1-5; weak D call: TRBD1 (6 bases). CDR1 and CDR2 (germline): LNHDA, SQIVND (reference sequence). V was trimmed by 6 bases and J by 6 bases, leaving 9 bases between them. The CDR3 contains 12 residues. Written as DNA, the CDR3 is TGTGCCAGTAGGGAAGGGGGTCAGCCCCAGCATTTT. Amino acid sequence: CASREGGQPQHF.

This clone has only a few counts. J is TRBJ2-7 and V is TRBV7-8; TRBD1 matches at 8 bases. The junction had 2 bases not matched to a gene; V was cut back by 5 bases and J by 5 bases. CDR1 and CDR2 from the germline V gene are SGHVS and FQNEAQ. This CDR3 contains 12 residues. DNA of the CDR3: TGTGCCAGCAGCCCGGGACAGGACGAGCAGTACTTC. This gives the protein CASSPGQDEQYF.

V gene TRBV30 combines with J gene TRBJ1-1; D uncertain. The CDR3 is 14 amino acids. Germline CDR1 GTSNPN, CDR2 SVGIG (reference sequence). Trimming pared 2 bases from V and 0 bases from J, leaving 10 bases between. The CDR3 DNA reads as TGTGCCTGGAGTTTGACACCTGTGAACACTGAAGCTTTCTTT. Translation: CAWSLTPVNTEAFF.